Shown below are 29 T cell receptor beta chains from a single sample sequenced in a study of T cell repertoires in cytomegalovirus infection. Using its own MiXCR run on the reads, TCRdb lists one record per CDR3 protein. The table has 210,000 or so distinct CDR3 sequences, around 6.6% seen once. Sequencing was done on a sample of PBMCs. Receptors were obtained from a human donor in good health (CMV status not recorded). Some clones in this sample may be carry-over from other donors' samples.

This clonotype was seen at least ten times. The CDR3 coding sequence is TGTGCCAGCAGCTTGGGATCGGGGGAGGCCTATGGCTACACCTTC. Its translation is CASSLGSGEAYGYTF. The genes are TRBV5-4 and TRBJ1-2; possible D gene TRBD1, 5 bases. From germline, CDR1 is SGHNT and CDR2 YYREEE (reference sequence). Trimming removed 0 bases at V and 4 bases at J, with 13 bases between. The CDR3 covers 15 residues.

This clonotype was seen ten or more times. This chain connects TRBV19 to TRBJ2-6; 7 bases are shared with TRBD1. Germline assignment: CDR1 LNHDA and CDR2 SQIVND (reference sequence). J gave up 0 bases and V 9 bases, and 17 bases lay outside the gene matches. The CDR3 is 19 residues long. The CDR3 loop is CASAPSPGQLFSGANVLTF. The DNA of the CDR3 is TGTGCCAGCGCCCCTTCACCGGGACAGCTTTTCTCTGGGGCCAACGTCCTGACTTTC.

This clonotype showed up many times. The chain uses TRBV2 and TRBJ2-3; D perhaps matches TRBD2 (6 bases). The ends were cut back, 5 bases at V and 1 base at J, with 10 bases in the middle. The CDR3 is 14 amino acids. The germline CDR1 and CDR2 sequences are SNHLY and FYNNEI. CDR3 sequence (DNA): TGTGCCAGCAGTACGGGAGCGGGCACAGATACGCAGTATTTT. It codes for CASSTGAGTDTQYF.

This clonotype was recorded many times. V is TRBV14 and J is TRBJ2-4; D is ambiguous. Per germline, CDR1 SGHDN and CDR2 FVKESK. Trimming stripped 2 bases from V and 0 bases from J, with 8 bases between. The CDR3 is 15 residues long. CDR3: CASSQIGIAKNIQYF. In nucleotides, the CDR3 is TGTGCCAGCAGCCAAATCGGAATAGCCAAAAACATTCAGTACTTC.

In its sample, this clonotype was seen many times. This chain links TRBV7-2 with TRBJ1-5, with 9 bases fitting TRBD1. Germline CDR1 SGHTA, CDR2 FQGNSA. The CDR3 has 15 amino acids. V was pared by 6 bases and J by 4 bases, with 7 bases of the junction left unmatched. CDR3 amino acids: CASSQGQGLNQPQHF. The CDR3 bases are TGTGCCAGCAGTCAAGGACAGGGGCTAAATCAGCCCCAGCATTTT.

This clonotype was seen at least ten times. The J gene is TRBJ2-1, the V gene TRBV20-1; a weak D match, TRBD2 (5 bases). This CDR3 has 14 amino acids. V lost 1 base to trimming and J lost 1 base, with 8 bases between them. Germline-derived CDR1 and CDR2 are DFQATT and SNEGSKA (reference sequence). CDR3 bases: TGCAGTGCTAGAGGCGAGGGATCCTACAATGAGCAGTTCTTC. This encodes CSARGEGSYNEQFF.

This clonotype showed up just a few times. The J gene is TRBJ2-1, the V gene TRBV2; D might be TRBD1 (5 bases). Per germline, CDR1 SNHLY and CDR2 FYNNEI. Deletions cut 5 bases from V and 8 bases from J, with 16 bases between. The CDR3 extends over 14 amino acids. DNA of the CDR3: TGTGCCAGCAGTCAGACAGCCGTGGACCATGAGCAGTTCTTC. Translated, it gives CASSQTAVDHEQFF.

The V gene is TRBV25-1, the J gene TRBJ2-4; 10 nucleotides line up with TRBD1. CDR3 length equals 17 residues. In germline, CDR1 is MGHDK, CDR2 SYGVNS. The junction had 12 bases not matched to a gene; V was cut back by 2 bases and J by 8 bases. In DNA, the CDR3 is TGTGCCAGCAGTGAAATATTAGTAGGGACAGGGGCGGACATTCAGTACTTC. This codes for CASSEILVGTGADIQYF.

This clonotype was picked up a small number of times. The DNA for the CDR3 is TGTGCCAGCAGCCAAGTGGACTGGGGGGACACTGAAGCTTTCTTT. Translation gives CASSQVDWGDTEAFF. The chain links TRBV3-1 to TRBJ1-1; weak D call: TRBD1 (5 bases). Germline V gene data show CDR1 as LGHDT and CDR2 as YNNKEL (reference sequence). The CDR3 totals 15 residues. V gave up 1 base and J gave up 3 bases, with 12 bases separating them.

This clonotype has a count of ten or more. The CDR3 DNA follows: TGTGCCAGCAGCGGATGGACTGGGCAGCTGCATTTT. This codes for CASSGWTGQLHF. The V and J genes are TRBV2 and TRBJ1-5; D ambiguous. The CDR3 sequence is 12 residues long. Trimming took off 6 bases at V and 15 bases at J, with 18 bases between the two ends. CDR1 is SNHLY and CDR2 is FYNNEI in the germline V gene. Using reference TRBV2 and TRBJ1-5 for the parts outside the CDR3, the full variable domain is EPEVTQTPSHQVTQMGQEVILRCVPISNHLYFYWYRQILGQKVEFLVSFYNNEISEKSEIFDDQFSVERPDGSNFTLKIRSTKLEDSAMYFCASSGWTGQLHFGDGTRLSIL.

This clonotype has just a few counts. This CDR3 is CASSQAGTAYNEQFF. The CDR3 DNA sequence: TGTGCCAGCAGCCAAGCCGGGACAGCCTACAATGAGCAGTTCTTC. The chain has TRBV3-1 and TRBJ2-1, with 7 bases aligning to TRBD1. V shed 1 base, J shed 2 bases, and the junction held 2 bases outside the gene matches. Germline V gives CDR1 LGHDT, CDR2 YNNKEL (reference sequence). CDR3 length: 15 residues.

This clonotype has a handful of counts. The chain employs TRBV10-3 and TRBJ1-4; a possible D gene is TRBD1 (5 bases). The CDR3 spans 11 residues. Germline CDR1 reads ENHRY; CDR2 reads SYGVKD. The ends were cut back, 11 bases at V and 7 bases at J, with 11 bases in the middle. CDR3 sequence reads: CAVSGGEKLFF. The CDR3 DNA follows: TGTGCCGTTTCCGGGGGTGAAAAACTGTTTTTT.

This clonotype was found many times. J is TRBJ1-4 and V is TRBV6-2 or TRBV6-3; no clear D gene. CDR1 MNHEY and CDR2 SVGEGT come from the germline V gene. V was shortened by 6 bases and J by 5 bases, with 19 bases between the two germline ends. This CDR3 has 16 amino acids. CDR3 residues: CASRNPGGRTNEKLFF. CDR3 sequence (DNA): TGTGCCAGCAGGAACCCGGGAGGCAGAACCAATGAAAAACTGTTTTTT.

V and J are TRBV6-2 or TRBV6-3 and TRBJ2-2, with 10 bases that match TRBD2. This CDR3 region has 18 residues. CDR1 is MNHEY, CDR2 SVGEGT, per germline. The junction had 6 bases not matched to a gene; V was cut back by 0 bases and J by 2 bases. CDR3 sequence: CASSYSSSGGANTGELFF. In DNA form, the CDR3 reads TGTGCCAGCAGTTACTCGTCTAGCGGGGGAGCTAACACCGGGGAGCTGTTTTTT.

V usage is TRBV7-2 and J usage is TRBJ1-1, with a possible D match to TRBD1 (5 bases). Germline V gives CDR1 SGHTA, CDR2 FQGNSA. CDR3 size: 16 residues. V was cut by 0 bases and J by 4 bases, with 15 bases left in between. The CDR3 coding sequence is TGTGCCAGCAGCTTAGCGGGGGGGAGTGTGGTCACTGAAGCTTTCTTT. It yields the protein CASSLAGGSVVTEAFF.

This clonotype was observed at least ten times. The rearrangement links TRBV7-2 to TRBJ2-3, with 10 nucleotides matching TRBD2. Per the germline V gene, CDR1 is SGHTA and CDR2 is FQGNSA. The CDR3 length is 17 residues. V trimming: 0 bases; J trimming: 3 bases; junction bases outside the gene matches: 6. Written as DNA, the CDR3 is TGTGCCAGCAGCTTAGCCCAGCGGGGGGGCCGTACAGATACGCAGTATTTT. Residues: CASSLAQRGGRTDTQYF. The variable domain in full, with the rest retrieved from reference TRBV7-2 and TRBJ2-3, is GAGVSQSPSNKVTEKGKDVELRCDPISGHTALYWYRQSLGQGLEFLIYFQGNSAPDKSGLPSDRFSAERTGGSVSTLTIQRTQQEDSAVYLCASSLAQRGGRTDTQYFGPGTRLTVL.

There are many counts of this clonotype. The chain carries TRBV7-2 and TRBJ2-5; 7 bases map to TRBD1. Germline CDR1 reads SGHTA; CDR2 reads FQGNSA. This CDR3 has 13 residues. The ends lost 3 bases at V and 4 bases at J; junction bases unmatched: 2. The CDR3 coding sequence is TGTGCCAGCAGCTTGGGGACAGTAGAGACCCAGTACTTC. Protein: CASSLGTVETQYF.

This clonotype appeared many times. The DNA for the CDR3 is TGCGCCAGCAGCTCTCGATCGGATACGCAGTATTTT. This encodes CASSSRSDTQYF. The chain has TRBV4-1 and TRBJ2-3; no clear D gene. Trimming removed 5 bases from V and 6 bases from J, with 9 bases in between. Germline lookup yields CDR1 MGHRA and CDR2 YSYEKL. The CDR3 is 12 residues long.

Only one count was recorded for this clonotype. The V call is TRBV5-4, the J call TRBJ2-7; D tentatively fits TRBD1 or TRBD2 (6 bases each). Trimming pared 0 bases from V and 7 bases from J, leaving 17 bases between. The germline V gene has CDR1 SGHNT and CDR2 YYREEE (reference sequence). The CDR3 consists of 15 residues. The CDR3 bases are TGTGCCAGCAGCTTGGAAGGAAACGGGGGCGGGGAGCAGTACTTC. Translating gives CASSLEGNGGGEQYF.

This clonotype has ten or more counts. The chain has TRBV7-9 and TRBJ2-7; no clear D. Per germline, CDR1 SEHNR and CDR2 FQNEAQ (reference sequence). With 5 bases removed from V and 0 bases from J, the gap between germline ends came to 14 bases. This CDR3 is built from 15 residues. The CDR3 spells CASSRTATVSYEQYF. The CDR3, as DNA: TGTGCCAGCAGCCGAACGGCGACGGTCTCCTACGAGCAGTACTTC.

This clonotype was counted at least ten times. This chain joins TRBV20-1 and TRBJ2-7; TRBD1 might be the D (5 bases). Germline-derived CDR1 and CDR2 are DFQATT and SNEGSKA (reference sequence). The CDR3 is made up of 13 amino acids. Trimming shortened V by 3 bases and J by 2 bases, and 11 bases separated the two germline ends. CDR3 sequence: CSARQGAAYEQYF. In nucleotides, the CDR3 is TGCAGTGCTAGGCAGGGCGCGGCCTACGAGCAGTACTTC.

This clonotype was observed at least ten times. V and J are TRBV12-3 or TRBV12-4 and TRBJ2-1, with D possibly TRBD2 on 7 matching bases. Trimming took 11 bases from V and 8 from J, leaving 19 bases between them. CDR3 size: 13 residues. The CDR3 here is CASRRGGADEQFF. Here the CDR3 DNA reads TGTGCCTCCCGGAGGGGGGGGGCCGATGAGCAGTTCTTC.

This clonotype was seen many times. The chain carries TRBV6-2 or TRBV6-3 and TRBJ2-1, with 9 nucleotides matching TRBD1. Unmatched junction bases numbered 5, after V lost 0 bases and J lost 5 bases. This CDR3 spans 16 amino acids. Germline-derived CDR1 and CDR2 are MNHEY and SVGEGT. The CDR3 is CASSYSHRGRNNEQFF. As DNA, the CDR3 is TGTGCCAGCAGTTACTCGCACAGGGGGCGGAACAATGAGCAGTTCTTC.

This clonotype was counted ten times or more. The genes are TRBV28 and TRBJ2-7, with 9 bases that match TRBD1. CDR1 and CDR2 from the germline V gene are MDHEN and SYDVKM. This CDR3 has 15 residues. Trimming cost V 5 bases and J 3 bases; bases outside gene matches: 8. CDR3 DNA sequence: TGTGCCAGCAGTCTCCCCGGACAGGGGCGCTACGAGCAGTACTTC. This codes for CASSLPGQGRYEQYF.

This clonotype occurred many times. The J gene is TRBJ2-7, the V gene TRBV6-2 or TRBV6-3; D possibly corresponds to TRBD1 (5 bases). This CDR3 comprises 13 residues. CDR1 MNHEY and CDR2 SVGEGT come from the germline V gene. V lost 11 bases, J lost 0 bases, and 14 bases lay in between. CDR3 in amino acids: CAGAQGFSYEQYF. CDR3 nucleotide sequence: TGTGCCGGAGCCCAGGGATTCTCCTACGAGCAGTACTTC.

Ten or more counts support this clonotype. The gene calls are TRBV12-3 or TRBV12-4 and TRBJ2-7; no firm D call. Trimming removed 6 bases at V and 0 bases at J, with 6 bases between. The CDR3 runs to 12 residues. CDR3 coding DNA: TGTGCCAGCAGAGGAGCCTCCTACGAGCAGTACTTC. This encodes CASRGASYEQYF.

There are many counts of this clonotype. One end of the junction varies from germline; a read error may be responsible. The chain is built from TRBV19 and TRBJ2-3; 7 bases are shared with TRBD1. This CDR3 is 13 amino acids long. Germline V gene lookup returns CDR1 LNHDA and CDR2 SQIVND (reference sequence). The CDR3 sequence: CASSLDREDTQYF. The CDR3 nucleotides read TGTGCCAGTAGTTTAGACAGGGAAGATACGCAGTATTTT.

This chain joins TRBV9 and TRBJ2-3, with 7 bases fitting TRBD1. Trimming removed 0 bases from V and 6 bases from J; junction bases left unmatched: 7. CDR3 size: 15 residues. Germline V CDR1 and CDR2: SGDLS, YYNGEE. The CDR3 here is CASSVESRGQDTQYF. As DNA, the CDR3 is TGTGCCAGCAGCGTAGAATCCAGGGGACAGGATACGCAGTATTTT. The whole variable domain, filled in from reference TRBV9 and TRBJ2-3, reads DSGVTQTPKHLITATGQRVTLRCSPRSGDLSVYWYQQSLDQGLQFLIQYYNGEERAKGNILERFSAQQFPDLHSELNLSSLELGDSALYFCASSVESRGQDTQYFGPGTRLTVL.

This clonotype was counted many times. The chain combines TRBV12-3 or TRBV12-4 with TRBJ1-2; D remains ambiguous. CDR3 size: 11 residues. Trimming took off 6 bases at V and 4 bases at J, with 6 bases between the two ends. The CDR3 bases are TGTGCCAGCAGCGATTTCTATGGCTACACCTTC. Translation gives CASSDFYGYTF.